One sample yielded the 14 T cell receptor beta chains listed below, sequenced in a study of neurological immune-mediated disorders. MiXCR, run by TCRdb on the 5' RACE reads, gives a single entry per CDR3 protein. The table shows 26,000 or so distinct CDR3 sequences, with 5% to 8% occurring only once. Specimen: PBMCs. Every receptor here comes from a woman between 45 and 60 years old in good health.

This clonotype was counted at least ten times. The rearrangement joins TRBV20-1 to TRBJ1-1, with a possible D match to TRBD1 (5 bases). Germline V CDR1 and CDR2: DFQATT, SNEGSKA (reference sequence). CDR3 length: 13 residues. Between the trimmed V and J ends, which lost 7 bases and 6 bases, there was a span of 18 bases. Here the CDR3 reads CSVAIQGGPEAFF. CDR3 DNA: TGCAGTGTTGCAATCCAGGGAGGCCCTGAAGCTTTCTTT.

This clonotype was recorded at least ten times. In DNA form, the CDR3 reads TGTGCCAGCAGCGTAGATCGGGCGGAAGAGACCCAGTACTTC. This codes for CASSVDRAEETQYF. V gene TRBV9 combines with J gene TRBJ2-5, with D hard to call. V lost 0 bases, J lost 3 bases, and 9 bases lay in between. The germline CDR1 and CDR2 sequences are SGDLS and YYNGEE. The CDR3 covers 14 residues.

In this sample, this clonotype turned up many times. The V and J genes are TRBV20-1 and TRBJ2-7; D is undetermined. Germline assignment: CDR1 DFQATT and CDR2 SNEGSKA (reference sequence). The length of the CDR3 is 10 residues. V was clipped by 0 bases and J by 9 bases, with 6 bases between them. CDR3 sequence reads: CSARDRWQYF. DNA of the CDR3: TGCAGTGCTAGAGATCGATGGCAGTACTTC.

This clonotype was observed at least ten times. The chain has TRBV7-3 and TRBJ2-3; D may correspond to TRBD1 or TRBD2 (5 bases each). The CDR3 is 15 amino acids. Germline V gene lookup returns CDR1 SGHTA and CDR2 FQGTGA. Trimming cost V 5 bases and J 4 bases, with 16 bases left between them. The CDR3: CASSRGDRTPDTQYF. The CDR3 DNA follows: TGTGCCAGCAGCAGAGGGGATCGGACACCAGATACGCAGTATTTT.

This clonotype appeared many times. The rearrangement uses TRBV28 and TRBJ2-4; 7 nucleotides line up with TRBD1. Per germline, CDR1 MDHEN and CDR2 SYDVKM. Losses at the gene ends were 6 bases for V and 10 bases for J; bases not matched to a gene: 12. This CDR3 is built from 14 residues. DNA of the CDR3: TGTGCCAGCAGCACACCCGGCCTGGACAGGATTCAGTACTTC. This gives the protein CASSTPGLDRIQYF.

This clonotype was seen many times. The chain employs TRBV20-1 and TRBJ2-7, with 10 bases that match TRBD2. Germline CDR1 and CDR2: DFQATT and SNEGSKA (reference sequence). The CDR3 is 16 residues long. After removal of 6 bases from V and 7 bases from J, the junction contained 18 bases not matched to a gene. The CDR3 DNA reads as TGCAGTGCCCTGGAACCAAGCGGGGGGGCCTCTCAGGAGCAGTACTTC. This sequence encodes CSALEPSGGASQEQYF.

At least ten counts were recorded for this clonotype. The V call is TRBV5-1, the J call TRBJ2-2; possibly TRBD1 for D (5 bases). The CDR3 runs 13 residues. The V and J ends lost 4 bases and 5 bases respectively, with 9 bases between them. Germline V gene lookup returns CDR1 SGHRS and CDR2 YFSETQ. The chain's CDR3 is CASSPGQTGELFF. The CDR3 DNA sequence: TGCGCCAGCAGCCCAGGACAAACCGGGGAGCTGTTTTTT.

Many counts were recorded for this clonotype. The rearrangement uses TRBV15 and TRBJ2-5, with D possibly being TRBD1 (5 bases). Between the trimmed V and J ends, which lost 0 bases and 3 bases, there was a span of 8 bases. The CDR3 spans 14 residues. Germline V gene data show CDR1 as LNHNV and CDR2 as YYDKDF (reference sequence). CDR3: CATSRDPREETQYF. CDR3 DNA: TGTGCCACCAGCAGAGATCCCAGGGAAGAGACCCAGTACTTC.

This clonotype came up many times. The chain combines TRBV5-1 with TRBJ2-4; 7 nucleotides agree with TRBD1. V was pared by 4 bases and J by 5 bases, with 6 bases of the junction left unmatched. CDR1 and CDR2 from the germline V gene are SGHRS and YFSETQ. There are 14 residues in the CDR3. CDR3 in DNA: TGCGCCAGCAGCCGTGGGGACAGAGAAAACATTCAGTACTTC. Encoded protein: CASSRGDRENIQYF.

This clonotype was seen ten or more times. The chain joins TRBV12-3 or TRBV12-4 to TRBJ1-6; D call uncertain. Trimming left V 5 bases short and J 5 bases short, with 10 bases between. CDR3 length: 14 residues. CDR3 bases: TGTGCCAGCAGTCCCGGGTCCCATAATTCACCCCTCCACTTT. This translates into CASSPGSHNSPLHF.

The table lists this clonotype with many counts. The chain links TRBV9 to TRBJ2-3, with D unclear. Germline loops: CDR1 SGDLS, CDR2 YYNGEE. There are 14 residues in the CDR3. The V and J ends lost 0 bases and 6 bases respectively, with 11 bases between them. The CDR3 DNA sequence: TGTGCCAGCAGCGTAGATCGATCCGATGATACGCAGTATTTT. Its protein product is CASSVDRSDDTQYF. Full variable domain (rest looked up from reference TRBV9 and TRBJ2-3): DSGVTQTPKHLITATGQRVTLRCSPRSGDLSVYWYQQSLDQGLQFLIQYYNGEERAKGNILERFSAQQFPDLHSELNLSSLELGDSALYFCASSVDRSDDTQYFGPGTRLTVL.

The sample holds many counts of this clonotype. The rearrangement uses TRBV7-8 and TRBJ2-6, with D possibly called TRBD1 or TRBD2 (5 bases each). Germline-derived CDR1 and CDR2 are SGHVS and FQNEAQ. V was clipped by 7 bases and J by 0 bases, with 7 bases between them. The CDR3 sequence is 14 residues long. The CDR3 loop is CASMGVSGANVLTF. As DNA, the CDR3 is TGTGCCAGCATGGGGGTCTCTGGGGCCAACGTCCTGACTTTC.

This clonotype was recorded many times. V and J are TRBV9 and TRBJ1-1, with D unclear. This CDR3 contains 15 residues. Trimming removed 0 bases at V and 1 base at J, with 10 bases between. CDR1 is SGDLS, CDR2 YYNGEE, per germline. CDR3 bases: TGTGCCAGCAGCGTAGGATTGCCTGGGAACACTGAAGCTTTCTTT. It encodes CASSVGLPGNTEAFF. Looking up the rest from reference TRBV9 and TRBJ1-1 gives the full variable domain: DSGVTQTPKHLITATGQRVTLRCSPRSGDLSVYWYQQSLDQGLQFLIQYYNGEERAKGNILERFSAQQFPDLHSELNLSSLELGDSALYFCASSVGLPGNTEAFFGQGTRLTVV.

This clonotype came up many times. The chain employs TRBV4-3 and TRBJ2-5; TRBD2 agrees at 14 bases. The CDR3 length is 17 residues. CDR1 is LGHNA and CDR2 is YSLEER in the germline V gene. Trimming cost V 2 bases and J 4 bases; bases outside gene matches: 6. The CDR3 sequence: CASSQTSGTSGGETQYF. CDR3 bases: TGCGCCAGCAGCCAAACGTCCGGGACTAGCGGGGGAGAGACCCAGTACTTC.